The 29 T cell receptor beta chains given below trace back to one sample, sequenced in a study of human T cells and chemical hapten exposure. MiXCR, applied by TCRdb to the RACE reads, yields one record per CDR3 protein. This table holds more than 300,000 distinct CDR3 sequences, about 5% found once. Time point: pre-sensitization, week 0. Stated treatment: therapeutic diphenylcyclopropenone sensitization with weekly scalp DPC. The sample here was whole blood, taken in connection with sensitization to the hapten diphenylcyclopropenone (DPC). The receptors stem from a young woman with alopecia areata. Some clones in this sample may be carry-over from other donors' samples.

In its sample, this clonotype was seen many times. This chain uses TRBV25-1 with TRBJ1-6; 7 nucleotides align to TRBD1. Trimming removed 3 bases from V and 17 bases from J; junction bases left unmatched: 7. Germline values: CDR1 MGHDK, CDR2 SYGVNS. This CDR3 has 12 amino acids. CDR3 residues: CASSDYGQEVHF. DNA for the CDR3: TGTGCCAGCAGTGATTATGGACAGGAGGTCCACTTT.

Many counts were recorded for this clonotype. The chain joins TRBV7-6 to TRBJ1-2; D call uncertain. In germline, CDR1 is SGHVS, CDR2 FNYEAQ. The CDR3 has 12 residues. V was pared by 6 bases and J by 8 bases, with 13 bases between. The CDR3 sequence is CASSPGPRGYTF. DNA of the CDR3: TGTGCCAGCAGTCCCGGCCCCAGGGGCTACACCTTC.

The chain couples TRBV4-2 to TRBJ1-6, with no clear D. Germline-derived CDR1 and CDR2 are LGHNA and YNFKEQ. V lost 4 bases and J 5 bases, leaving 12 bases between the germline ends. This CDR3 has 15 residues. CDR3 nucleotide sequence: TGTGCCAGCAGCCCCGAAAGCCGCAATAATTCACCCCTCCACTTT. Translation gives CASSPESRNNSPLHF.

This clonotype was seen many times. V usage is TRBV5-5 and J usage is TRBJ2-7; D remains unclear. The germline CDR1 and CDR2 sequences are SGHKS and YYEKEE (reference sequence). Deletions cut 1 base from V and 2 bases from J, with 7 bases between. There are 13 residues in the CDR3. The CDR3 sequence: CASSLRQAYEQYF. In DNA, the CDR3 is TGTGCCAGCAGCTTGAGGCAGGCCTACGAGCAGTACTTC.

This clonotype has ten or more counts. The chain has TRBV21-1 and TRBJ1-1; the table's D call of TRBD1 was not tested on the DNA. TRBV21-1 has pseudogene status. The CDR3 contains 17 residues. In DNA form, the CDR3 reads TGTGCCAGCAGCAAAAGGGAGGTTTTTGGACAGGGAGGTAAAGCTTTCTTT. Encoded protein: CASSKREVFGQGGKAFF.

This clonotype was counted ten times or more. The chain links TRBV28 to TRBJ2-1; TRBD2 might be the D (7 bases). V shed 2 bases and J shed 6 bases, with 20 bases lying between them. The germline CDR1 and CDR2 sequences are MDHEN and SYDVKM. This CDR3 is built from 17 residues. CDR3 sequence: CASSLEVRGASINEQFF. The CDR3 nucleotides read TGTGCCAGCAGTTTAGAAGTCCGGGGGGCATCCATCAATGAGCAGTTCTTC.

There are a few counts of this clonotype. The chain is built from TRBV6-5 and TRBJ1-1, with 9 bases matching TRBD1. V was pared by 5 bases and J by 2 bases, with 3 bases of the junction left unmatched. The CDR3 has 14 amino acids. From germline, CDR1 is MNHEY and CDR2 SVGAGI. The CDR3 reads CASSGDRDNTEAFF. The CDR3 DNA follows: TGTGCCAGCAGTGGGGACAGGGACAACACTGAAGCTTTCTTT.

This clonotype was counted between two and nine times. The DNA for the CDR3 is TGTGCCAGCAGCCAGTCTCATAAGGGCTATGGCTACACCTTC. The encoded protein is CASSQSHKGYGYTF. The V and J genes are TRBV3-1 and TRBJ1-2, with no clear D. Germline loops: CDR1 LGHDT, CDR2 YNNKEL (reference sequence). CDR3 length: 14 residues. Trimming pared 3 bases from V and 4 bases from J, leaving 12 bases between.

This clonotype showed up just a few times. The CDR3 DNA sequence: TGTGCCAGCAGTTACCTAGCGGGGACGAACACCGGGGAGCTGTTTTTT. Its protein is CASSYLAGTNTGELFF. V usage is TRBV6-2 or TRBV6-3 and J usage is TRBJ2-2; 9 positions agree with TRBD2. Germline lookup yields CDR1 MNHEY and CDR2 SVGEGT. The CDR3 is 16 amino acids. The J segment lost 0 bases and the V segment lost 2 bases, leaving 1 base of the junction unmatched.

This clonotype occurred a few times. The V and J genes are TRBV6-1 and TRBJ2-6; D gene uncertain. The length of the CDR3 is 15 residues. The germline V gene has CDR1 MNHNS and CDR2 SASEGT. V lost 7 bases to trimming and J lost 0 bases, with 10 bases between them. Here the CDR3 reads CASTSRVSGANVLTF. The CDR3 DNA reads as TGTGCCAGCACTTCCCGCGTCTCTGGGGCCAACGTCCTGACTTTC.

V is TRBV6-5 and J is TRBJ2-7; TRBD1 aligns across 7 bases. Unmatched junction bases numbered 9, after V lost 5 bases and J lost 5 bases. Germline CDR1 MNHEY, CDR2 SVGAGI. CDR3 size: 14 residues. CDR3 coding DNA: TGTGCCAGCAGTCCTGGGACAGTTCGAAACGAGCAGTACTTC. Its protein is CASSPGTVRNEQYF.

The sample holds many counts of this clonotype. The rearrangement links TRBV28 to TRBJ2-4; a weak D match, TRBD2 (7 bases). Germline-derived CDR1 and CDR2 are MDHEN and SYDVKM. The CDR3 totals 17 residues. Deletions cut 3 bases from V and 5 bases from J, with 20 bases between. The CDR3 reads CASSLEGGRGLQNIQYF. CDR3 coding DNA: TGTGCCAGCAGTTTGGAGGGGGGGCGAGGGTTGCAAAACATTCAGTACTTC.

CDR3 coding DNA: TGTGCCAGCTCGCGAAGGGCACAGGGGACGGGCACTGAAGCTTTCTTT. Translated: CASSRRAQGTGTEAFF. V and J are TRBV18 and TRBJ1-1, with TRBD1 matching 7 bases. CDR1 and CDR2 from the germline V gene are KGHSH and LQKENI. Germline trimming cut 6 bases from V and 4 bases from J; bases unmatched to any gene: 14. The CDR3 extends over 16 amino acids.

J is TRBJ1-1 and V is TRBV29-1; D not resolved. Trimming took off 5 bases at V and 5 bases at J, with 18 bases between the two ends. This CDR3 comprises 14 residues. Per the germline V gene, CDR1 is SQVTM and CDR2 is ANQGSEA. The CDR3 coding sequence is TGCAGCGTTCTACAACCCGGACGGGTAACTGAAGCTTTCTTT. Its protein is CSVLQPGRVTEAFF.

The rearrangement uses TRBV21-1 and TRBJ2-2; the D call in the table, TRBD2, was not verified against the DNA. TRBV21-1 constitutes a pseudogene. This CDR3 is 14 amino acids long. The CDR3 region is CASTEGLVTGELFF. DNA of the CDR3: TGTGCCAGCACGGAGGGTCTCGTTACCGGGGAGCTGTTTTTT.

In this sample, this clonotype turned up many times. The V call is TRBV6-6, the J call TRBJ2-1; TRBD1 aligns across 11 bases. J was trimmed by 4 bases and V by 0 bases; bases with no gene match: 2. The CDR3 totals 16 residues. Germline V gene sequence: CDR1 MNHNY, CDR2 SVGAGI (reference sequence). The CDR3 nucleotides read TGTGCCAGCAGTTACTCGGGGACAGGGGGTTACAATGAGCAGTTCTTC. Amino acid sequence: CASSYSGTGGYNEQFF.

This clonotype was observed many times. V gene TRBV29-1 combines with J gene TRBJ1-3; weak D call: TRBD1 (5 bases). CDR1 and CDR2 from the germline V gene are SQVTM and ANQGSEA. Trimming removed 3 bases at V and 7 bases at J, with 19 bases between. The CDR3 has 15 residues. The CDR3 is CSVDGDRDGLNTIYF. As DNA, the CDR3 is TGCAGCGTTGACGGAGACCGGGACGGCCTGAACACCATATATTTT.

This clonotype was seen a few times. DNA of the CDR3: TGTGCCAGCAGTGCGCCGGGGTTAGAAGCTTTCTTT. Its translation is CASSAPGLEAFF. V gene TRBV25-1 combines with J gene TRBJ1-1; no clear D. CDR3 length: 12 amino acids. Trimming cost V 4 bases and J 8 bases, with 11 bases left between them. Germline V gene lookup returns CDR1 MGHDK and CDR2 SYGVNS. The whole variable domain, filled in from reference TRBV25-1 and TRBJ1-1, reads EADIYQTPRYLVIGTGKKITLECSQTMGHDKMYWYQQDPGMELHLIHYSYGVNSTEKGDLSSESTVSRIRTEHFPLTLESARPSHTSQYLCASSAPGLEAFFGQGTRLTVV.

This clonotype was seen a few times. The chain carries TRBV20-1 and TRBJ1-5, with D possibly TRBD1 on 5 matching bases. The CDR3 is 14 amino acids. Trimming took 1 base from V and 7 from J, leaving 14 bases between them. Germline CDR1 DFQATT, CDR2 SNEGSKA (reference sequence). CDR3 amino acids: CSARGDAWSQPQHF. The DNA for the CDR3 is TGCAGTGCTAGAGGGGACGCATGGAGCCAGCCCCAGCATTTT.

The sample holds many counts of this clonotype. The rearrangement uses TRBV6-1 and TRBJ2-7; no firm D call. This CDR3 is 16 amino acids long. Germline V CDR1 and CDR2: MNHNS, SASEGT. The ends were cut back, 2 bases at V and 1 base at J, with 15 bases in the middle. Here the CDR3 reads CASSEKSGLESYEQYF. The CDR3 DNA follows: TGTGCCAGCAGTGAAAAATCTGGGCTTGAATCCTACGAGCAGTACTTC.

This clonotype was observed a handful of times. The chain's CDR3 is CASSPWTGVSSEQYF. The CDR3 DNA reads TGTGCCAGCAGCCCCTGGACAGGGGTCTCTTCCGAGCAGTACTTC. The rearrangement links TRBV7-9 to TRBJ2-7; the match to TRBD1 covers 9 bases. Losses at the gene ends were 5 bases for V and 6 bases for J; bases not matched to a gene: 11. From germline, CDR1 is SEHNR and CDR2 FQNEAQ (reference sequence). The CDR3 is made up of 15 amino acids.

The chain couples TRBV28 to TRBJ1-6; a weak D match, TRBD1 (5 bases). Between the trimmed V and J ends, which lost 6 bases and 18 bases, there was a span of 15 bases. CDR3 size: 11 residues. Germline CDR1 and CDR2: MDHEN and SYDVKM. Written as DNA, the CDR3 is TGTGCCAGCAGCCCGGGACCGTCGCGCCACTTT. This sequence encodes CASSPGPSRHF.

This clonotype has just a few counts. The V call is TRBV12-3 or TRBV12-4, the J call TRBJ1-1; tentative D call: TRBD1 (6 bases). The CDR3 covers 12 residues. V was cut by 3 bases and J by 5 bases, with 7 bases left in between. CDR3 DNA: TGTGCCAGCAGTTTCGACAGGACTGAAGCTTTCTTT. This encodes CASSFDRTEAFF.

The CDR3 DNA is TGTGCCATCAGTGAGTCGGGAGCAAACACCGGGGAGCTGTTTTTT. As protein: CAISESGANTGELFF. The V call is TRBV10-3, the J call TRBJ2-2, with a possible D match to TRBD2 (5 bases). The CDR3 spans 15 residues. The germline V gene encodes CDR1 ENHRY and CDR2 SYGVKD. V lost 0 bases, J lost 2 bases, and 7 bases lay in between.

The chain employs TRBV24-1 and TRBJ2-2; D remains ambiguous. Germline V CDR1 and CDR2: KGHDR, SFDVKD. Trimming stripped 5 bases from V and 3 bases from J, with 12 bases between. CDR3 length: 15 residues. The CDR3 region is CATSALGRDTGELFF. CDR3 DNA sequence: TGTGCCACCAGTGCCCTCGGCCGGGACACCGGGGAGCTGTTTTTT.

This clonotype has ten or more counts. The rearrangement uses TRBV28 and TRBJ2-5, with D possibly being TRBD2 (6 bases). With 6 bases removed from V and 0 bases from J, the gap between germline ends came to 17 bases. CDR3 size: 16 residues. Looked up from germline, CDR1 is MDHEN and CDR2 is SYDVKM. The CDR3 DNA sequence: TGTGCCAGCAGACAAATCCTAGCGATAGACCAAGAGACCCAGTACTTC. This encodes CASRQILAIDQETQYF.

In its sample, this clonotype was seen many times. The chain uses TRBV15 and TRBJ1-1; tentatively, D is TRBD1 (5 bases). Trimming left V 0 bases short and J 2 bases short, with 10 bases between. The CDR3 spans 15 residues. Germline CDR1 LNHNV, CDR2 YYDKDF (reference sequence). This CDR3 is CATSRDWGRNTEAFF. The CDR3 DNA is TGTGCCACCAGCAGAGATTGGGGCAGAAACACTGAAGCTTTCTTT.

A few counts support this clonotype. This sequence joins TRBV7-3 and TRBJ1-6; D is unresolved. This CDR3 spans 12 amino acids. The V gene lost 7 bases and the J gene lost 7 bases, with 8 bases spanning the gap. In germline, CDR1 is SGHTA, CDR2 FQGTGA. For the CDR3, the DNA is TGTGCCAGCACGGGCCAAAATTCACCCCTCCACTTT. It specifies CASTGQNSPLHF. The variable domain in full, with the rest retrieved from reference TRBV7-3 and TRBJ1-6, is GAGVSQTPSNKVTEKGKYVELRCDPISGHTALYWYRQSLGQGPEFLIYFQGTGAADDSGLPNDRFFAVRPEGSVSTLKIQRTERGDSAVYLCASTGQNSPLHFGNGTRLTVT.

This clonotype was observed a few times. The CDR3 sequence is CAISESQETQYF. The CDR3 DNA reads as TGTGCCATCAGTGAGTCGCAAGAGACCCAGTACTTC. The V gene is TRBV10-3, the J gene TRBJ2-5; D gene ambiguous. Germline V CDR1 and CDR2: ENHRY, SYGVKD. This CDR3 is built from 12 residues. Trimming removed 0 bases at V and 2 bases at J, with 1 base between.